The 25 T cell receptor beta chains below all came from one sample that was sequenced in a study of response to subunit inactivated influenza vaccine (dated by TCRdb to the late 2010s). The library was built by means of RT-PCR. The sample was run on an Illumina HiSeq 2500. TCRdb passed the public sequencing reads through fastp at Q25 and MiXCR, retaining productive beta sequences. Under each unique CDR3 protein, matching rows form one entry showing the most common genes and DNA. For this sample there are about 830,000 distinct CDR3 sequences; around 18% appear just once. About a tenth of the sample lies in the top ten. Sequenced material: PBMCs from blood, taken 4 to 6 days after vaccination. These receptors all come from a man between 50 and 59 years old who received an inactivated influenza vaccine. Donor details come from another sample of the same person, matched by shared clones.

This clonotype has only a few counts. The genes are TRBV28 and TRBJ2-5; D perhaps matches TRBD1 (5 bases). V lost 5 bases and J 4 bases, leaving 23 bases between the germline ends. The CDR3 runs to 17 residues. Germline V gene lookup returns CDR1 MDHEN and CDR2 SYDVKM. The CDR3 DNA follows: TGTGCCAGCAGTCTCCTTCTTCTCCAGGGATTAGGAGAGACCCAGTACTTC. It codes for CASSLLLLQGLGETQYF.

The chain is built from TRBV27 and TRBJ2-3; 10 nucleotides align to TRBD2. This CDR3 contains 17 residues. Germline V gives CDR1 MNHEY, CDR2 SMNVEV (reference sequence). With 0 bases clipped from V and 3 bases from J, the junction kept 6 bases outside the gene matches. DNA of the CDR3: TGTGCCAGCAGTTTATCGGTAGCGGGAGGCATAACAGATACGCAGTATTTT. It is translated as CASSLSVAGGITDTQYF.

This rearrangement joins TRBV7-2 to TRBJ2-7; 9 bases match TRBD1. The CDR3 has 15 amino acids. Germline-derived CDR1 and CDR2 are SGHTA and FQGNSA. The trim removed 4 bases at V and 5 bases at J, leaving 9 bases unmatched. The CDR3 nucleotides read TGTGCCAGCAGCTACGACAGGGGGAGTCTCGACGAGCAGTACTTC. This translates into CASSYDRGSLDEQYF.

This clonotype has a handful of counts. This chain uses TRBV25-1 with TRBJ2-1, with D perhaps matching TRBD2 (5 bases). Per the germline V gene, CDR1 is MGHDK and CDR2 is SYGVNS. V lost 4 bases and J lost 13, with 11 bases in between. The CDR3 spans 11 residues. CDR3 region: CASSGGLRQFF. The DNA for the CDR3 is TGTGCCAGCAGTGGAGGACTTCGCCAGTTCTTC.

The CDR3 spells CATSRVRRDGEQYF. CDR3 sequence (DNA): TGTGCCACCAGCAGAGTCCGCAGGGATGGCGAGCAGTACTTC. The chain combines TRBV15 with TRBJ2-7; tentative D call: TRBD1 (5 bases). Germline V lookup: CDR1 LNHNV, CDR2 YYDKDF (reference sequence). Trimming shortened V by 1 base and J by 6 bases, and 13 bases separated the two germline ends. The CDR3 consists of 14 residues.

This clonotype was seen a few times. The chain links TRBV5-6 to TRBJ1-5; TRBD1 aligns across 10 bases. This CDR3 is built from 15 residues. J lost 8 bases, V lost 4 bases, and 9 bases had no gene match. Germline V gene lookup returns CDR1 SGHDT and CDR2 YYEEEE. This chain's CDR3 is CASSILGQGMEPQHF. CDR3 in DNA: TGTGCCAGCAGCATACTGGGACAGGGGATGGAGCCCCAGCATTTT.

This clonotype was picked up many times. The chain carries TRBV18 and TRBJ2-2; D remains unclear. With 0 bases removed from V and 4 bases from J, the gap between germline ends came to 3 bases. The germline V gene has CDR1 KGHSH and CDR2 LQKENI. The CDR3 runs 13 residues. As DNA, the CDR3 is TGTGCCAGCTCACCACCGTCCACCGGGGAGCTGTTTTTT. It codes for CASSPPSTGELFF.

This clonotype was seen repeatedly, ten times or more. The chain is built from TRBV20-1 and TRBJ2-1; 11 nucleotides match TRBD2. With V trimmed by 0 bases and J by 4 bases, 5 bases remained unmatched. The V gene's germline CDR1 is DFQATT and CDR2 SNEGSKA (reference sequence). This CDR3 spans 16 amino acids. CDR3 residues: CSAREPGLAEYNEQFF. The CDR3 region has the DNA TGCAGTGCTAGAGAACCGGGACTAGCGGAATACAATGAGCAGTTCTTC.

The chain is built from TRBV6-1 and TRBJ2-3, with D unclear. The V and J ends lost 8 bases and 0 bases respectively, with 9 bases between them. This CDR3 is 13 amino acids long. Germline CDR1 and CDR2: MNHNS and SASEGT. The CDR3 DNA reads TGTGCCAGCGCCATCAGGAGCACAGATACGCAGTATTTT. Translating it yields CASAIRSTDTQYF.

This clonotype was seen ten or more times. The chain has TRBV7-9 and TRBJ1-1; unclear D gene. The CDR3 has 12 amino acids. Looked up from germline, CDR1 is SEHNR and CDR2 is FQNEAQ (reference sequence). Deletions cut 5 bases from V and 5 bases from J, with 9 bases between. The CDR3 spells CASSPPQTEAFF. As DNA, the CDR3 is TGTGCCAGCAGCCCCCCACAGACTGAAGCTTTCTTT.

This chain links TRBV28 with TRBJ2-5; D is tentatively TRBD1 or TRBD2 (5 bases each). Germline V gene sequence: CDR1 MDHEN, CDR2 SYDVKM. This CDR3 is 15 amino acids long. V was cut by 6 bases and J by 3 bases, with 17 bases left in between. CDR3 bases: TGTGCCAGCAGCTCACCAATGAGAGGGGAAGAGACCCAGTACTTC. Translation: CASSSPMRGEETQYF.

J is TRBJ2-3 and V is TRBV7-9; 9 bases are a match to TRBD2. V shed 5 bases and J 4 bases; nucleotides not matched to a gene: 10. Germline assignment: CDR1 SEHNR and CDR2 FQNEAQ (reference sequence). The CDR3 consists of 16 residues. CDR3 sequence: CASSPRVAGVADTQYF. In DNA form, the CDR3 reads TGTGCCAGCAGCCCCAGGGTAGCGGGAGTGGCAGATACGCAGTATTTT.

This clonotype was detected only a few times. This chain connects TRBV7-3 to TRBJ1-1, with a tentative D call TRBD1 (5 bases). Germline V gene sequence: CDR1 SGHTA, CDR2 FQGTGA. V dropped 5 bases and J dropped 4 bases, with 14 bases sitting between them. The CDR3 extends over 14 amino acids. The CDR3 spells CASSAMTQGTEAFF. DNA for the CDR3: TGTGCCAGCAGCGCCATGACTCAGGGCACTGAAGCTTTCTTT.

The chain recombines TRBV27 with TRBJ2-7; 7 bases agree with TRBD2. Per the germline V gene, CDR1 is MNHEY and CDR2 is SMNVEV (reference sequence). The CDR3 covers 13 residues. The V segment lost 6 bases and the J segment 3 bases; nucleotides outside the gene matches: 5. Here the CDR3 DNA reads TGTGCCAGCAGAGGACTAGAGTACTACGAGCAGTACTTC. It translates to CASRGLEYYEQYF.

This clonotype was counted at least ten times. The V and J genes are TRBV29-1 and TRBJ2-1; the match to TRBD2 covers 14 bases. Trimming took 7 bases from V and 7 from J; bases not matched to a gene: 9. Germline V lookup: CDR1 SQVTM, CDR2 ANQGSEA. This CDR3 is 15 amino acids long. The CDR3 sequence: CSARSGTSGGNEQFF. DNA for the CDR3: TGCAGCGCAAGGTCCGGGACTAGCGGGGGTAATGAGCAGTTCTTC.

The CDR3 DNA reads as TGTGCCAGCAGCCCCCGACAAGGCAGTCCCGGGCAGTACTTC. It encodes CASSPRQGSPGQYF. The rearrangement links TRBV3-1 to TRBJ2-7, with D uncertain. The CDR3 covers 14 residues. The germline V gene has CDR1 LGHDT and CDR2 YNNKEL (reference sequence). The V and J ends lost 4 bases and 9 bases respectively, with 19 bases between them.

This clonotype has a handful of counts. The chain has TRBV5-6 and TRBJ2-1, with 10 bases matching TRBD2. There are 20 residues in the CDR3. CDR1 and CDR2 from the germline V gene are SGHDT and YYEEEE. J gave up 6 bases and V 4 bases, and 22 bases lay outside the gene matches. Here the CDR3 DNA reads TGTGCCAGCAGCCCGATTGACGTACTGGCTAGCGGGAGAGGGAGCAATGAGCAGTTCTTC. This encodes CASSPIDVLASGRGSNEQFF.

The genes are TRBV2 and TRBJ2-5; TRBD2 is a possible D gene (6 bases). CDR1 and CDR2 from the germline V gene are SNHLY and FYNNEI. The CDR3 sequence is 13 residues long. V dropped 11 bases and J dropped 3 bases, with 16 bases sitting between them. Here the CDR3 DNA reads TGTGCCTACTCCAGTGGAGGGGAAGAGACCCAGTACTTC. It translates to CAYSSGGEETQYF.

This clonotype was detected only a few times. The chain uses TRBV29-1 and TRBJ1-1, with TRBD1 matching 9 bases. V shed 6 bases, J shed 6 bases, and the junction held 5 bases outside the gene matches. The CDR3 is 12 amino acids. Germline values: CDR1 SQVTM, CDR2 ANQGSEA. The CDR3 spells CSVRTGAPEAFF. The CDR3, as DNA: TGCAGCGTGCGGACAGGGGCCCCTGAAGCTTTCTTT.

This clonotype was observed a few times. The chain links TRBV7-2 to TRBJ2-5; D gene ambiguous. Trimming took 2 bases from V and 3 from J, leaving 7 bases between them. There are 13 residues in the CDR3. The germline gives CDR1 SGHTA, CDR2 FQGNSA. CDR3 sequence reads: CASSLQNKETQYF. The CDR3 DNA sequence: TGTGCCAGCAGCTTACAGAATAAAGAGACCCAGTACTTC.

This clonotype was picked up a small number of times. This sequence joins TRBV20-1 and TRBJ2-1, with a tentative D call TRBD2 (5 bases). There are 14 residues in the CDR3. With 3 bases removed from V and 2 bases from J, the gap between germline ends came to 11 bases. CDR1 DFQATT and CDR2 SNEGSKA come from the germline V gene (reference sequence). In DNA, the CDR3 is TGCAGTGCTAGCGACTACCCCCCCTACAATGAGCAGTTCTTC. Residues: CSASDYPPYNEQFF.

The chain has TRBV9 and TRBJ2-1; 7 nucleotides match TRBD2. The trim removed 0 bases at V and 12 bases at J, leaving 3 bases unmatched. This CDR3 spans 12 amino acids. Germline CDR1 and CDR2: SGDLS and YYNGEE. For the CDR3, the DNA is TGTGCCAGCAGCGTAGAATCTAGCGGGCAGTTCTTC. Protein product: CASSVESSGQFF.

This clonotype was observed a handful of times. The chain joins TRBV4-3 to TRBJ2-5; D is possibly TRBD1 (5 bases). Germline V gene lookup returns CDR1 LGHNA and CDR2 YSLEER. V was clipped by 0 bases and J by 5 bases, with 19 bases between them. CDR3 length: 17 amino acids. As DNA, the CDR3 is TGCGCCAGCAGCCAAGAAGGGGTTATGACGAGTCGGGAGACCCAGTACTTC. This gives the protein CASSQEGVMTSRETQYF.

The chain couples TRBV9 to TRBJ2-1, with TRBD1 as a possible D gene (6 bases). The V gene lost 2 bases and the J gene lost 5 bases, with 11 bases spanning the gap. The CDR3 extends over 14 amino acids. CDR1 and CDR2 from the germline V gene are SGDLS and YYNGEE. CDR3: CASSVTTGNNEQFF. CDR3 sequence (DNA): TGTGCCAGCAGCGTGACCACAGGGAACAATGAGCAGTTCTTC.

This clonotype was found a few times. This chain uses TRBV20-1 with TRBJ2-3; TRBD1 aligns across 9 bases. The CDR3 length is 15 residues. J lost 4 bases, V lost 5 bases, and 10 bases had no gene match. CDR1 and CDR2 from the germline V gene are DFQATT and SNEGSKA (reference sequence). The CDR3 region has the DNA TGCAGTGCTGATGCCGGGACAGGGCTCGCAGATACGCAGTATTTT. The encoded protein is CSADAGTGLADTQYF.